This T cell receptor (beta chain) was sequenced in a study of blood T cells in healthy people across ages. Study-level points and caveats: PBMCs were not sorted, which prevented a conclusive comparison of naive versus antigen-experienced cells.

Peripheral blood, about 9.4 milliliters per donor, was collected. This clonotype was seen many times. Antigen: not known. For the second PCR, which ran for 7 to 11 cycles, a sample-barcoded 5' primer and a J-beta primer mix were used. One entry per CDR3 protein, called by TCRdb with MiXCR from the 5' RACE reads. The sample has roughly 1.7 million distinct CDR3 sequences, 34% seen once; the top ten hold roughly 12%. The ends were cut back, 6 bases at V and 5 bases at J, with 19 bases in the middle. The CDR3 covers 15 residues. Sequencing input: blood. J is TRBJ2-5 and V is TRBV12-3 or TRBV12-4; D might be TRBD2 (5 bases). The TCR comes from a woman aged 25-40 years in good health. This chain's CDR3 is CASRGGWPTPETQYF. The CDR3 nucleotides are TGTGCCAGCAGAGGAGGTTGGCCAACCCCCGAGACCCAGTACTTC.